The 30 T cell receptor beta chains in this list originate from one sample, sequenced in a study of cytomegalovirus exposure and HLA in healthy donors. Vbeta (60) and Jbeta (13) primers were used in the PCR. The repertoire was sequenced with immunoSEQ multiplex PCR; TCRdb's copy has only in-frame clones and lacks some. The sample consists of 220,000 or so clones, 79% of them appearing once. Sequenced sample: PBMCs. The receptors come from a man aged 50-60 years in good health and CMV-seronegative.

The V gene is TRBV2, the J gene TRBJ1-2, with 9 bases aligning to TRBD1. The CDR3 is 15 residues long. Germline V lookup: CDR1 SNHLY, CDR2 FYNNEI. Trimming removed 10 bases from V and 4 bases from J; junction bases left unmatched: 13. CDR3 in DNA: TGTGCCACCCAGAAGCCGGGACAGGGATCCTATGGCTACACCTTC. Protein product: CATQKPGQGSYGYTF.

This chain uses TRBV4-1 with TRBJ2-1; D gene uncertain. Trimming left V 3 bases short and J 0 bases short, with 15 bases between. There are 17 residues in the CDR3. The V gene's germline CDR1 is MGHRA and CDR2 YSYEKL. The CDR3 DNA follows: TGCGCCAGCAGCCATCCCCAGACGGAGAGCTCCTACAATGAGCAGTTCTTC. The encoded protein is CASSHPQTESSYNEQFF.

The CDR3 protein is CASSLTGTGDDEQYF. Here the CDR3 DNA reads TGTGCCAGCAGCTTGACCGGGACAGGGGACGACGAGCAGTACTTC. This chain links TRBV11-2 with TRBJ2-7; 10 bases are a match to TRBD1. Per the germline V gene, CDR1 is SGHAT and CDR2 is FQNNGV. The CDR3 contains 15 residues. Trimming removed 3 bases from V and 5 bases from J; junction bases left unmatched: 7.

This chain uses TRBV5-1 with TRBJ2-3, with a tentative D call TRBD2 (6 bases). Per germline, CDR1 SGHRS and CDR2 YFSETQ. This CDR3 has 15 amino acids. Trimming left V 7 bases short and J 0 bases short, with 15 bases between. Here the CDR3 reads CASSRTTSSTDTQYF. CDR3 bases: TGCGCCAGCTCGAGGACTACTTCTAGCACAGATACGCAGTATTTT.

This clone was recorded only once. The V call is TRBV6-6, the J call TRBJ2-2, with D possibly TRBD2 on 5 matching bases. The germline gives CDR1 MNHNY, CDR2 SVGAGI (reference sequence). The ends were cut back, 1 base at V and 4 bases at J, with 13 bases in the middle. This CDR3 is 16 amino acids long. This chain's CDR3 is CASSYFTRAATGELFF. CDR3 DNA sequence: TGTGCCAGCAGTTACTTTACTAGGGCGGCCACCGGGGAGCTGTTTTTT.

J is TRBJ2-7 and V is TRBV2; 8 bases agree with TRBD2. Looked up from germline, CDR1 is SNHLY and CDR2 is FYNNEI. The V and J ends lost 6 bases and 6 bases, in that order; junction bases with no gene match: 10. CDR3 length equals 14 residues. CDR3 amino acids: CASSARRAGGEQYF. The CDR3 DNA reads TGTGCCAGCAGCGCCAGAAGGGCGGGAGGCGAGCAGTACTTC.

About this clone: The sample holds other DNA sequences that translate to the same CDR3. This chain connects TRBV19 to TRBJ2-7; 13 positions match TRBD2. The CDR3 consists of 14 residues. V lost 5 bases and J lost 6; bases outside the gene matches: 4. CDR1 and CDR2 (germline): LNHDA, SQIVND (reference sequence). The CDR3 DNA follows: TGTGCCAGTAGTGCGGGACTAGCGGGACCCGAGCAGTACTTC. It translates to CASSAGLAGPEQYF.

V usage is TRBV15 and J usage is TRBJ2-1; the match to TRBD1 covers 8 bases. The CDR3 runs to 17 residues. CDR1 is LNHNV, CDR2 YYDKDF, per germline (reference sequence). Unmatched junction bases numbered 9, after V lost 3 bases and J lost 2 bases. The CDR3 DNA reads as TGTGCCACCAGCAGGGACAGGGCCCCTTCCACCTACAATGAGCAGTTCTTC. It encodes CATSRDRAPSTYNEQFF.

The chain recombines TRBV30 with TRBJ2-5, with D hard to call. This CDR3 is built from 13 residues. Trimming shortened V by 1 base and J by 2 bases, and 8 bases separated the two germline ends. In germline, CDR1 is GTSNPN, CDR2 SVGIG (reference sequence). The CDR3 coding sequence is TGTGCCTGGAGTGGCGGCTGGCAAGAGACCCAGTACTTC. Translated, it gives CAWSGGWQETQYF.

This clone showed up just a few times. The chain is built from TRBV7-9 and TRBJ1-1, with D maybe TRBD1 (6 bases). Trimming took off 5 bases at V and 0 bases at J, with 10 bases between the two ends. The CDR3 sequence is 14 residues long. Germline CDR1 SEHNR, CDR2 FQNEAQ (reference sequence). The CDR3 region is CASSQGSMNTEAFF. In DNA form, the CDR3 reads TGTGCCAGCAGCCAGGGGAGTATGAACACTGAAGCTTTCTTT.

V and J are TRBV2 and TRBJ2-7, with 7 bases that match TRBD1. CDR1 is SNHLY and CDR2 is FYNNEI in the germline V gene. V shed 6 bases and J 7 bases; nucleotides not matched to a gene: 6. This CDR3 region has 12 residues. CDR3 sequence: CASSMTGWEQYF. The CDR3 DNA sequence: TGTGCCAGCAGCATGACAGGGTGGGAGCAGTACTTC.

The rearrangement links TRBV6-1 to TRBJ1-1; no firm D call. This CDR3 is built from 13 residues. Germline assignment: CDR1 MNHNS and CDR2 SASEGT. Trimming left V 7 bases short and J 4 bases short, with 13 bases between. CDR3 DNA: TGTGCCAGCAACGAAATCAGATTCACTGAAGCTTTCTTT. Translating gives CASNEIRFTEAFF.

The chain uses TRBV9 and TRBJ2-2; D is ambiguous. V was shortened by 0 bases and J by 2 bases, with 8 bases between the two germline ends. The germline V gene has CDR1 SGDLS and CDR2 YYNGEE. CDR3 length: 15 residues. CDR3 nucleotides: TGTGCCAGCAGCGTAGGACACCAAAACACCGGGGAGCTGTTTTTT. This codes for CASSVGHQNTGELFF.

The chain is built from TRBV11-2 and TRBJ2-3; 11 bases are a match to TRBD2. This CDR3 spans 15 amino acids. Germline V CDR1 and CDR2: SGHAT, FQNNGV. The V gene end was trimmed by 3 bases and the J gene end by 3 bases; junction bases not matched to a gene: 2. The CDR3 DNA is TGTGCCAGCAGCTTTAGCGGGAGGGGGACAGATACGCAGTATTTT. Translation: CASSFSGRGTDTQYF.

This sequence joins TRBV7-9 and TRBJ2-2; a possible D gene is TRBD1 (6 bases). V dropped 3 bases and J dropped 0 bases, with 8 bases sitting between them. Germline CDR1 reads SEHNR; CDR2 reads FQNEAQ (reference sequence). The CDR3 is 15 amino acids. The CDR3 DNA reads TGTGCCAGCAGCTTGGACAGACCGAACACCGGGGAGCTGTTTTTT. Translated: CASSLDRPNTGELFF.

J is TRBJ1-1 and V is TRBV5-1; D not resolved. V was pared by 4 bases and J by 7 bases, with 20 bases between. The germline gives CDR1 SGHRS, CDR2 YFSETQ. This CDR3 comprises 15 residues. The CDR3 loop reads CASSTQRSGSGEAFF. CDR3 nucleotide sequence: TGCGCCAGCAGCACCCAGCGGTCGGGGAGCGGTGAAGCTTTCTTT. The whole variable domain, remainder taken from reference TRBV5-1 and TRBJ1-1, is KAGVTQTPRYLIKTRGQQVTLSCSPISGHRSVSWYQQTPGQGLQFLFEYFSETQRNKGNFPGRFSGRQFSNSRSEMNVSTLELGDSALYLCASSTQRSGSGEAFFGQGTRLTVV.

This clone was counted once. The V call is TRBV7-9, the J call TRBJ2-3; 9 bases line up with TRBD1. The germline gives CDR1 SEHNR, CDR2 FQNEAQ (reference sequence). The CDR3 has 16 residues. V was pared by 1 base and J by 5 bases, with 7 bases of the junction left unmatched. As DNA, the CDR3 is TGTGCCAGCAGCTTAGGTGGGACAGGGTTTTTAGATACGCAGTATTTT. The encoded protein is CASSLGGTGFLDTQYF.

This rearrangement joins TRBV9 to TRBJ2-1, with 14 nucleotides matching TRBD2. This CDR3 has 16 amino acids. V lost 4 bases to trimming and J lost 9 bases; unmatched junction nucleotides: 9. The germline gives CDR1 SGDLS, CDR2 YYNGEE. CDR3 DNA: TGTGCCAGCAGCCCTCAGACTAGCGGGAGGGGAAGTGAGCAGTTCTTC. Protein product: CASSPQTSGRGSEQFF.

The CDR3 protein is CASSLRGTSYEQYF. CDR3 nucleotides: TGTGCCAGCAGTTTAAGAGGAACGTCCTACGAGCAGTACTTC. This chain links TRBV28 with TRBJ2-7; D uncertain. V shed 2 bases and J shed 1 base, with 9 bases lying between them. This CDR3 has 14 residues. Germline CDR1 and CDR2: MDHEN and SYDVKM.

This clone has a handful of counts. This sequence joins TRBV11-2 and TRBJ2-5; D is possibly TRBD2 (5 bases). The ends were cut back, 4 bases at V and 5 bases at J, with 8 bases in the middle. The germline V gene encodes CDR1 SGHAT and CDR2 FQNNGV. The CDR3 totals 12 residues. The CDR3, as DNA: TGTGCCAGCAGCTCCCCGGGGGAGACCCAGTACTTC. Amino acids: CASSSPGETQYF.

The J gene is TRBJ1-1, the V gene TRBV28, with TRBD1 matching over 7 bases. The V and J ends lost 5 bases and 2 bases, in that order; junction bases with no gene match: 5. Germline-derived CDR1 and CDR2 are MDHEN and SYDVKM. The CDR3 has 14 residues. The CDR3 bases are TGTGCCAGCAGTCCCGACAGGGACAACACTGAAGCTTTCTTT. Encoded protein: CASSPDRDNTEAFF.

The DNA for the CDR3 is TGTGCCAGCAGTGAAGAGCAGGGTAGAAACACTGAAGCTTTCTTT. Its translation: CASSEEQGRNTEAFF. J is TRBJ1-1 and V is TRBV2; perhaps TRBD1 as D (5 bases). V shed 1 base and J shed 2 bases, with 11 bases lying between them. Germline V gives CDR1 SNHLY, CDR2 FYNNEI. CDR3 length: 15 amino acids. The full variable domain, in which reference TRBV2 and TRBJ1-1 provide the parts outside the CDR3, is EPEVTQTPSHQVTQMGQEVILRCVPISNHLYFYWYRQILGQKVEFLVSFYNNEISEKSEIFDDQFSVERPDGSNFTLKIRSTKLEDSAMYFCASSEEQGRNTEAFFGQGTRLTVV.

V and J are TRBV5-8 and TRBJ2-2; 7 bases match TRBD1. The CDR3 extends over 18 amino acids. Trimming cost V 2 bases and J 4 bases; bases outside gene matches: 14. In germline, CDR1 is SGHTS, CDR2 YDEGEE. The CDR3 spells CASSFPRQGNLGTGELFF. CDR3 nucleotides: TGTGCCAGCAGCTTCCCTAGACAGGGCAACCTCGGCACCGGGGAGCTGTTTTTT.

With respect to this clone: Other DNA sequences in this sample translate to the same CDR3. V is TRBV28 and J is TRBJ2-2; possible D gene TRBD1, 7 bases. This CDR3 is built from 19 residues. In germline, CDR1 is MDHEN, CDR2 SYDVKM. The V and J ends lost 2 bases and 6 bases respectively, with 25 bases between them. CDR3 in amino acids: CASSLVTLLRQGGSGELFF. The CDR3 DNA sequence: TGTGCCAGCAGTTTAGTTACCTTGTTGCGACAGGGAGGTTCCGGGGAGCTGTTTTTT. Together with reference TRBV28 and TRBJ2-2, the CDR3 gives the full variable domain: DVKVTQSSRYLVKRTGEKVFLECVQDMDHENMFWYRQDPGLGLRLIYFSYDVKMKEKGDIPEGYSVSREKKERFSLILESASTNQTSMYLCASSLVTLLRQGGSGELFFGEGSRLTVL.

The chain recombines TRBV28 with TRBJ2-3; D is possibly TRBD1 (5 bases). The CDR3 loop spans 12 amino acids. CDR1 and CDR2 (germline): MDHEN, SYDVKM. Deletions cut 5 bases from V and 5 bases from J, with 8 bases between. Written as DNA, the CDR3 is TGTGCCAGCAGTAGGACACAAGATACGCAGTATTTT. Its translation is CASSRTQDTQYF.

CDR3 sequence (DNA): TGTGCTAGTGGTGAGGCCACGTACAATGAGCAGTTCTTC. Encoded protein: CASGEATYNEQFF. V gene TRBV12-5 combines with J gene TRBJ2-1; D is undetermined. Germline V gene data show CDR1 as LGHNT and CDR2 as FRNRAP. This CDR3 has 13 residues. Trimming shortened V by 5 bases and J by 4 bases, and 9 bases separated the two germline ends.

The gene calls are TRBV2 and TRBJ1-5; maybe TRBD1 (5 bases). Trimming removed 7 bases at V and 4 bases at J, with 14 bases between. This CDR3 comprises 14 residues. Per germline, CDR1 SNHLY and CDR2 FYNNEI. The CDR3: CASKDMMGNQPQHF. The CDR3 DNA reads as TGTGCCAGCAAGGACATGATGGGGAATCAGCCCCAGCATTTT.

Here the CDR3 reads CASSPLGQGFGSGANVLTF. As DNA, the CDR3 is TGTGCCAGCAGCCCATTGGGCCAGGGCTTTGGATCTGGGGCCAACGTCCTGACTTTC. The V call is TRBV2, the J call TRBJ2-6; D might be TRBD1 (5 bases). CDR3 size: 19 residues. The V and J ends lost 6 bases and 1 base respectively, with 22 bases between them. Germline V gene lookup returns CDR1 SNHLY and CDR2 FYNNEI.

This chain joins TRBV7-9 and TRBJ2-7; D gene ambiguous. Per germline, CDR1 SEHNR and CDR2 FQNEAQ (reference sequence). V lost 5 bases, J lost 4 bases, and 9 bases lay in between. CDR3 size: 12 residues. DNA of the CDR3: TGTGCCAGCAGCCCAGACTGGTACGAGCAGTACTTC. Translated: CASSPDWYEQYF.

V and J are TRBV5-5 and TRBJ2-3; D may be TRBD2 (6 bases). Per the germline V gene, CDR1 is SGHKS and CDR2 is YYEKEE (reference sequence). The V gene lost 0 bases and the J gene lost 1 base, with 12 bases spanning the gap. CDR3 length equals 16 residues. CDR3 bases: TGTGCCAGCAGCTTGGCACTAGCTTGGGGCACAGATACGCAGTATTTT. Translated: CASSLALAWGTDTQYF.